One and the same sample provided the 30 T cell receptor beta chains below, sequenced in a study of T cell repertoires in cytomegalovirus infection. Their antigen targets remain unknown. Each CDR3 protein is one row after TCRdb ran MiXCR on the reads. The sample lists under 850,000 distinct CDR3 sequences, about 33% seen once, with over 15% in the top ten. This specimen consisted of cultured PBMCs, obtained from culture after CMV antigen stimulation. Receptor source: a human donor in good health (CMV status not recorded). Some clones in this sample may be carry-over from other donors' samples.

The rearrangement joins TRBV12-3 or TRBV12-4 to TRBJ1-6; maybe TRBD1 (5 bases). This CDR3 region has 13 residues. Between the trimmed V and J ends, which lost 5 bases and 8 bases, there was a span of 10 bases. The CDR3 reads CASSRGMHSPLHF. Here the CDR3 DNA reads TGTGCCAGCAGTCGGGGCATGCATTCACCCCTCCACTTT.

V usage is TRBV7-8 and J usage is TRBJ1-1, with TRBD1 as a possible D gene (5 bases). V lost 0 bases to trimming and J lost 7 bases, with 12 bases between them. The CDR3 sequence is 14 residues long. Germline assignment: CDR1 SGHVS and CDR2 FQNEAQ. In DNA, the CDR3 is TGTGCCAGCAGCTTAGCTAGGACACAGCTTGAAGCTTTCTTT. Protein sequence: CASSLARTQLEAFF.

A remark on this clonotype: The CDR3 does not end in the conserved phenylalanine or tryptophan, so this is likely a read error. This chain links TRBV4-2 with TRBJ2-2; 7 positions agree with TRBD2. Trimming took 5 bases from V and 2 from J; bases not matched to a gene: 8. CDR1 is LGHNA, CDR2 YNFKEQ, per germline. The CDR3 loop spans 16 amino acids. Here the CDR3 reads CASSGRERGNTGELFS. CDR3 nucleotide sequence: TGTGCCAGCAGCGGCCGTGAGCGGGGAAACACCGGGGAGCTGTTTTCT.

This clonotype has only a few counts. The CDR3 nucleotides read TGTGCCAGCAGTTTATTGCAGGGCTCCAAAAACATTCAGTACTTC. Translated: CASSLLQGSKNIQYF. The rearrangement links TRBV12-3 or TRBV12-4 to TRBJ2-4, with D perhaps matching TRBD1 (5 bases). The ends were cut back, 2 bases at V and 2 bases at J, with 10 bases in the middle. The CDR3 is 15 amino acids.

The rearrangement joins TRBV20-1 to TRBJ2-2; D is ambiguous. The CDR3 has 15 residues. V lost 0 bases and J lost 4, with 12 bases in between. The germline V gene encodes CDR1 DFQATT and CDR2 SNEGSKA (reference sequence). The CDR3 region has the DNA TGCAGTGCTAGAGATCCCAGAGATGGCACCGGGGAGCTGTTTTTT. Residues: CSARDPRDGTGELFF.

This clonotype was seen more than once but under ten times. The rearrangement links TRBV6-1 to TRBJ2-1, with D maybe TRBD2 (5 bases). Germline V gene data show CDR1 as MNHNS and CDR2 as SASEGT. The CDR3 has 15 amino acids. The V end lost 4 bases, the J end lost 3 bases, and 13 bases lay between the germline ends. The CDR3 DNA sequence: TGTGCCAGCAGTGTGGAGCGGACTTACTACAATGAGCAGTTCTTC. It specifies CASSVERTYYNEQFF.

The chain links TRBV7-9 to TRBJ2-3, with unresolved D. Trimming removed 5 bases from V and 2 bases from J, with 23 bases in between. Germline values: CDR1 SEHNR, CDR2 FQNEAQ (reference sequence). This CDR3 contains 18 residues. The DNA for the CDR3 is TGTGCCAGCAGCCTCTCACCTAACCGGCTATCGCCCACAGATACGCAGTATTTT. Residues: CASSLSPNRLSPTDTQYF.

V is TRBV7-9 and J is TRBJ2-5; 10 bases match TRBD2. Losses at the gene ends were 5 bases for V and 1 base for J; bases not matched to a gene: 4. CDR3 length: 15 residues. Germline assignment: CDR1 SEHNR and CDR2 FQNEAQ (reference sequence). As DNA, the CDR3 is TGTGCCAGCAGCGCGGGGACTAGCGCCCAAGAGACCCAGTACTTC. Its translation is CASSAGTSAQETQYF.

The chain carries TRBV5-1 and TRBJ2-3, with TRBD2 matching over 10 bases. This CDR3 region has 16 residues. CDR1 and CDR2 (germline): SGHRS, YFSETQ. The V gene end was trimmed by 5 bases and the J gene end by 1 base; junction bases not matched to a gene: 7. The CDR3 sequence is CASSSSGGLGTDTQYF. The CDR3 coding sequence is TGCGCCAGCAGTTCTAGCGGGGGCTTAGGCACAGATACGCAGTATTTT.

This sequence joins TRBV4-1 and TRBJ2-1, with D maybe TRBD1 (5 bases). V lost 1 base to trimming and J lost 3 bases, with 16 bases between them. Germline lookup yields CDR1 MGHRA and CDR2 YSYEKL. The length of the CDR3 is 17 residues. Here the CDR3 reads CASSQGGGRRRYNEQFF. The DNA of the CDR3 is TGCGCCAGCAGCCAAGGGGGCGGAAGGCGCCGCTACAATGAGCAGTTCTTC.

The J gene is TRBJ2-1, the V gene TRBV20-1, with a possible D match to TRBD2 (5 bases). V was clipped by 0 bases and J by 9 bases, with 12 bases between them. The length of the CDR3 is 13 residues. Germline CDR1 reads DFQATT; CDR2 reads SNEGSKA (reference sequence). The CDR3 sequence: CSARDHPEAEQFF. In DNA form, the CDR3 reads TGCAGTGCTAGAGATCACCCGGAGGCTGAGCAGTTCTTC.

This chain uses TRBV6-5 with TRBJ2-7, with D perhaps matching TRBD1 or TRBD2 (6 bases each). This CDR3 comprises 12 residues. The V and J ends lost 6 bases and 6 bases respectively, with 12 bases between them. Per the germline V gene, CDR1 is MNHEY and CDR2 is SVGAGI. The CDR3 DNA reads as TGTGCCAGCAGCCACGGGGGCCCCGAGCAGTACTTC. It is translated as CASSHGGPEQYF.

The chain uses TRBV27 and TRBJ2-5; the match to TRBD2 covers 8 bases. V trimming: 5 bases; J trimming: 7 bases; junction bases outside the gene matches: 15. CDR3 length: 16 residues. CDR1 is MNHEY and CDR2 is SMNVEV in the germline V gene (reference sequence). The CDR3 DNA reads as TGTGCCAGCAGTATCTCCTTTCGGGAGGGTACGGGGACCCAGTACTTC. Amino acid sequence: CASSISFREGTGTQYF.

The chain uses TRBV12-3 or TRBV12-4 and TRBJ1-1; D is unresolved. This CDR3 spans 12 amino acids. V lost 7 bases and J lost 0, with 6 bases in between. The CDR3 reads CASKRMNTEAFF. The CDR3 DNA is TGTGCCAGCAAGAGGATGAACACTGAAGCTTTCTTT.

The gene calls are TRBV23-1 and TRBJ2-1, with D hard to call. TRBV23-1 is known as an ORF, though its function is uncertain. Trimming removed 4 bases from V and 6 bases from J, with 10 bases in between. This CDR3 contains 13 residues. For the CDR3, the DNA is TGCGCCAGCAGTCCCACACGACGCAATGAGCAGTTCTTC. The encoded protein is CASSPTRRNEQFF.

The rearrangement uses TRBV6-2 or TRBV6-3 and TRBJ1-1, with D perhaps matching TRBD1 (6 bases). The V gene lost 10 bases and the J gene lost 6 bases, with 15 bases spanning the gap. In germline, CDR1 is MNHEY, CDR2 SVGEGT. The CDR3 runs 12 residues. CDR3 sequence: CATCQGSAEAFF. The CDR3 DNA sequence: TGTGCCACTTGCCAGGGGTCCGCTGAAGCTTTCTTT.

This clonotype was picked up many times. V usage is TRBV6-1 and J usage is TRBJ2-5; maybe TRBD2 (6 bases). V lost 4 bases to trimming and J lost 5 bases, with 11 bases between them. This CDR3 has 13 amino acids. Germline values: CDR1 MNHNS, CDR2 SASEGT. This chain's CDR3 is CASSAGGVETQYF. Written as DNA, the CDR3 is TGTGCCAGCAGTGCGGGCGGGGTGGAGACCCAGTACTTC.

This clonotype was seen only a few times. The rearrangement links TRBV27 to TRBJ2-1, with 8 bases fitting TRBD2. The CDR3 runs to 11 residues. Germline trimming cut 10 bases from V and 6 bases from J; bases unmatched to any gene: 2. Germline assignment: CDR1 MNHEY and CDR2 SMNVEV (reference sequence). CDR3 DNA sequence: TGTGCCACCGCGGGGGGCAATGAGCAGTTCTTC. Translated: CATAGGNEQFF.

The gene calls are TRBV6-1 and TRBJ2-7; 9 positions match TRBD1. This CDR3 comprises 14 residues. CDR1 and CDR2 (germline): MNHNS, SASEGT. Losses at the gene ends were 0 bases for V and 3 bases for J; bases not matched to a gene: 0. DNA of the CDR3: TGTGCCAGCAGTGAAGCGGGACAGGGCTACGAGCAGTACTTC. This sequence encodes CASSEAGQGYEQYF.

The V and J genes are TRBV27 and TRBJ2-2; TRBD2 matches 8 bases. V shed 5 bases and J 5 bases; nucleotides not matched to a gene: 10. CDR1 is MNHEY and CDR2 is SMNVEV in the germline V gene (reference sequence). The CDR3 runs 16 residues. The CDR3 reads CASSPRGAGETGELFF. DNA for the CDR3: TGTGCCAGCAGTCCCCGCGGAGCGGGAGAGACCGGGGAGCTGTTTTTT.

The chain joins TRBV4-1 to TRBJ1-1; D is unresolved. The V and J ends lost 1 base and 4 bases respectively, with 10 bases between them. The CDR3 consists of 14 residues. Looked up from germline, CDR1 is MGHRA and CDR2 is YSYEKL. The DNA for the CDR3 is TGCGCCAGCAGCCAAGCTAAAGGAAGCACTGAAGCTTTCTTT. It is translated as CASSQAKGSTEAFF.

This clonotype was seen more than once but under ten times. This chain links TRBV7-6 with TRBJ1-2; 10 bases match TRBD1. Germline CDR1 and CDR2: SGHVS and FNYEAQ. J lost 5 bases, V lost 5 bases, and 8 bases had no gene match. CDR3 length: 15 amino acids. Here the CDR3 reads CASSRPRTGGYGYTF. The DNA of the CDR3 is TGTGCCAGCAGCCGACCGCGGACAGGGGGGTATGGCTACACCTTC.

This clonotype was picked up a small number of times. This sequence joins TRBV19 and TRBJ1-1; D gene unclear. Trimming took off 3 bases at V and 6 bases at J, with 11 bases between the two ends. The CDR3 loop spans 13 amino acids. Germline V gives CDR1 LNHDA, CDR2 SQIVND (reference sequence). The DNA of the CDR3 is TGTGCCAGTAGTATGCGCCACCTACCTGAAGCTTTCTTT. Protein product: CASSMRHLPEAFF.

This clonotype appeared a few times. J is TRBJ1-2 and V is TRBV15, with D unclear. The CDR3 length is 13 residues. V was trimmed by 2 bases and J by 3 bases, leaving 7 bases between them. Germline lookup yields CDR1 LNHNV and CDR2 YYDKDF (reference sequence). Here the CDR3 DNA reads TGTGCCACCAGCAGAAGACGACACTATGGCTACACCTTC. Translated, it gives CATSRRRHYGYTF.

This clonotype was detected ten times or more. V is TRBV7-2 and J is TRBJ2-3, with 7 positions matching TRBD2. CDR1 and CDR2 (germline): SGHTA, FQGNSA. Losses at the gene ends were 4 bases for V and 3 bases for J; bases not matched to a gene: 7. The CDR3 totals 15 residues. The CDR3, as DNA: TGTGCCAGCAGCTCCTTAGCGGGTTGGACAGATACGCAGTATTTT. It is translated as CASSSLAGWTDTQYF.

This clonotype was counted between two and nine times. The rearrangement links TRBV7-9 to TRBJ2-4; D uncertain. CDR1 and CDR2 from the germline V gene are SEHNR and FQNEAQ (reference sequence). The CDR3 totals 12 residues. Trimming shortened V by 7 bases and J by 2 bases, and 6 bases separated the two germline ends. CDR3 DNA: TGTGCCAGCACTGGGTCCAAAAACATTCAGTACTTC. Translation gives CASTGSKNIQYF. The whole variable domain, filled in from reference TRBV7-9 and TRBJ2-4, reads DTGVSQNPRHKITKRGQNVTFRCDPISEHNRLYWYRQTLGQGPEFLTYFQNEAQLEKSRLLSDRFSAERPKGSFSTLEIQRTEQGDSAMYLCASTGSKNIQYFGAGTRLSVL.

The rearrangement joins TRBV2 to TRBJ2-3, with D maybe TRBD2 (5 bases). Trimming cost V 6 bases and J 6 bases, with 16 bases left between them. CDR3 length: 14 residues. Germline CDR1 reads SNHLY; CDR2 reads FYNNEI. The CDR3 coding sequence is TGTGCCAGCAGACTCCGGGGTCCCGGGGATACGCAGTATTTT. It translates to CASRLRGPGDTQYF.

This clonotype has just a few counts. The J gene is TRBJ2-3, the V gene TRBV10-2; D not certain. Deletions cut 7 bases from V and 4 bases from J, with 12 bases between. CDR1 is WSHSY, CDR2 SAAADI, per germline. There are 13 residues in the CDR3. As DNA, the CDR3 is TGCGCCAGCATGGTAGGGAACGCAGATACGCAGTATTTT. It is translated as CASMVGNADTQYF.

CDR3 bases: TGTGCCAGCTGTAGCGGGACCCCGTACTACACAGATACGCAGTATTTT. This codes for CASCSGTPYYTDTQYF. The chain couples TRBV12-3 or TRBV12-4 to TRBJ2-3, with TRBD2 matching over 8 bases. This CDR3 is built from 16 residues. J was trimmed by 2 bases and V by 8 bases; bases with no gene match: 12.

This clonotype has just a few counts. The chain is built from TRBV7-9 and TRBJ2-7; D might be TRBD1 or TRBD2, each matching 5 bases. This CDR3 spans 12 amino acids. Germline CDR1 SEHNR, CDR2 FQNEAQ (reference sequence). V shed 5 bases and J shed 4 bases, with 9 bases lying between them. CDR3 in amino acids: CASSRGLYEQYF. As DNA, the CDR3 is TGTGCCAGCAGCCGGGGCCTATACGAGCAGTACTTC.